This is a list of T cell receptor beta chains from one sample in a study of shared clonotypes between healthy human individuals. Only in-frame clones appear in the TCRdb table, and some are missing; sequencing was by immunoSEQ multiplex PCR. The sample records approximately 500,000 clones, 75% to 85% being singletons. Material: PBMCs. Every receptor here comes from a woman aged 40 to 50 in good health. Some clones in this sample may be carry-over from other donors' samples. Both conserved end residues are part of each CDR3. The D gene is left open where the match is weak. Clone sizes are given selectively: once, few, many, or a class where the clone is expanded.

D gene,clone size,V gene,J gene,CDR3 protein,CDR3 DNA
NA,once,TRBV7-9,TRBJ2-1,CASSLVRHEQFF,TGTGCCAGCAGCTTGGTCCGACATGAGCAGTTCTTC
NA,NA,TRBV20-1,TRBJ2-1,CSASFREQFF,TGCAGTGCTAGCTTTCGGGAGCAGTTCTTC
NA,NA,TRBV18,TRBJ1-2,CASSPTLASVNNYGYTF,TGTGCCAGCTCACCAACCCTCGCTTCCGTCAATAACTATGGCTACACCTTC
TRBD2,once,TRBV5-5,TRBJ2-7,CASSLAWREIPYEQYF,TGTGCCAGCAGCTTGGCCTGGCGGGAGATCCCCTACGAGCAGTACTTC
TRBD2,NA,TRBV5-4,TRBJ2-1,CASSGLGPHEQFF,TGTGCCAGCTCCGGACTAGGACCCCATGAGCAGTTCTTC
NA,NA,TRBV7-2,TRBJ2-7,CASSPISQGGSYEQYF,TGTGCCAGCAGCCCAATATCACAGGGGGGGTCCTACGAGCAGTACTTC
NA,NA,TRBV7-8,TRBJ1-1,CASSAGVPGMNTEAFF,TGTGCCAGCAGCGCAGGGGTACCGGGGATGAACACTGAAGCTTTCTTT
NA,once,TRBV15,TRBJ1-2,CATSRDRVGYGYTF,TGTGCCACCAGCAGAGATAGAGTGGGCTATGGCTACACCTTC
TRBD2,once,TRBV12-5,TRBJ2-2,CASGLVQSLAVLTGDGELFF,TGTGCTAGTGGTTTGGTACAGTCACTAGCGGTTCTGACGGGGGACGGGGAGCTGTTTTTT
TRBD1,NA,TRBV5-1,TRBJ1-2,CASSPGGPTLSYGYTF,TGCGCCAGCAGCCCAGGGGGTCCTACTCTTAGCTATGGCTACACCTTC
TRBD1,NA,TRBV27,TRBJ2-1,CASRTTGTGAPNEQFF,TGTGCCAGCCGCACAACCGGGACAGGGGCCCCCAATGAGCAGTTCTTC
NA,few,TRBV29-1,TRBJ2-5,CSVEGAPGETQYF,TGCAGCGTTGAAGGGGCCCCCGGGGAGACCCAGTACTTC
NA,NA,TRBV11-2,TRBJ2-7,CASSLGLAQYEQYF,TGTGCCAGCAGCTTAGGGCTAGCCCAGTACGAGCAGTACTTC
TRBD2,NA,TRBV7-2,TRBJ2-1,CASSSGGTSGSGEQFF,TGTGCCAGCAGCTCAGGTGGGACTAGCGGGAGTGGTGAGCAGTTCTTC
TRBD1,NA,TRBV14,TRBJ1-3,CASSPATGRQNTIYF,TGTGCCAGCAGTCCTGCGACAGGGAGGCAAAACACCATATATTTT
TRBD1,NA,TRBV7-9,TRBJ2-7,CASSLVGTGSSYEQYF,TGTGCCAGCAGCTTAGTTGGGACAGGGAGCTCCTACGAGCAGTACTTC
TRBD2,NA,TRBV29-1,TRBJ2-7,CSVSLAGYYEQYF,TGCAGCGTTAGCTTAGCGGGGTACTACGAGCAGTACTTC
NA,many,TRBV29-1,TRBJ1-5,CSMTEGNQPQHF,TGCAGTATGACAGAGGGCAATCAGCCCCAGCATTTT
TRBD2,NA,TRBV9,TRBJ2-7,CASSLGLAGAYREEQYF,TGTGCCAGCAGCCTTGGACTAGCGGGAGCTTACAGGGAGGAGCAGTACTTC
NA,NA,TRBV6-1,TRBJ2-1,CASSGDRGEQFF,TGTGCCAGCAGTGGCGATCGGGGTGAGCAGTTCTTC
TRBD1,NA,TRBV6-6,TRBJ2-5,CASSVGTEQETQYF,TGTGCCAGCAGTGTAGGGACAGAACAAGAGACCCAGTACTTC
TRBD1,NA,TRBV4-1,TRBJ2-1,CASSQVGQGAGDNEQFF,TGCGCCAGCAGCCAAGTTGGACAGGGGGCAGGGGACAATGAGCAGTTCTTC
TRBD1,NA,TRBV28,TRBJ1-6,CASSSSGTGYSPLHF,TGTGCCAGCAGCTCCTCCGGGACAGGGTATTCACCCCTCCACTTT
TRBD1,NA,TRBV5-4,TRBJ2-4,CASSLVTGTGSIQYF,TGTGCCAGCAGCTTGGTGACAGGGACGGGATCTATCCAGTACTTC
NA,few,TRBV10-3,TRBJ2-4,CATRAGLAKNIQYF,TGTGCCACCAGGGCCGGTCTAGCCAAAAACATTCAGTACTTC
NA,once,TRBV5-1,TRBJ2-7,CASSLSAPGAPYEQYF,TGCGCCAGCAGCTTGAGTGCCCCGGGGGCCCCCTACGAGCAGTACTTC
NA,NA,TRBV12-5,TRBJ2-2,CASGLGSTGELFF,TGTGCTAGTGGTCTGGGGAGCACCGGGGAGCTGTTTTTT
NA,NA,TRBV28,TRBJ1-5,CASSLPNKPQHF,TGTGCCAGCAGTTTACCCAATAAGCCCCAGCATTTT
NA,few,TRBV7-9,TRBJ1-1,CASSPSIEAFF,TGTGCCAGCAGTCCTTCAATTGAAGCTTTCTTT
TRBD2,NA,TRBV5-1,TRBJ2-5,CASSRTPAGPLQETQYF,TGCGCCAGCAGCAGAACCCCAGCGGGACCCCTCCAAGAGACCCAGTACTTC
NA,once,TRBV7-3,TRBJ2-3,CASSLSPGSTDTQYF,TGTGCCAGCAGCTTAAGCCCGGGGTCTACAGATACGCAGTATTTT
NA,NA,TRBV2,TRBJ2-5,CASSQGGNQETQYF,TGTGCCAGCAGTCAGGGGGGAAACCAAGAGACCCAGTACTTC
TRBD1,NA,TRBV5-4,TRBJ2-7,CASSPGTSGGEQYF,TGTGCCAGCAGCCCCGGGACCTCAGGGGGCGAGCAGTACTTC
NA,once,TRBV15,TRBJ2-3,CATSRESGVADTQYF,TGTGCCACCAGCAGAGAATCGGGAGTAGCAGATACGCAGTATTTT
NA,once,TRBV5-1,TRBJ2-5,CASSLAQGGDGTQYF,TGCGCCAGCAGCTTGGCTCAAGGGGGTGATGGGACCCAGTACTTC
TRBD2,NA,TRBV5-1,TRBJ2-3,CASSTRGLAGILASTDTQYF,TGCGCCAGCAGCACCAGGGGACTAGCGGGAATACTGGCTAGCACAGATACGCAGTATTTT
TRBD1,NA,TRBV27,TRBJ2-7,CASSLDRGNYEQYF,TGTGCCAGCAGTTTAGACAGGGGGAACTACGAGCAGTACTTC
TRBD1,NA,TRBV6-5,TRBJ2-7,CASSKDRGLSEQYF,TGTGCCAGCAGTAAAGACAGGGGGCTAAGCGAGCAGTACTTC
TRBD1,once,TRBV7-3,TRBJ1-2,CASSIGTGYGYTF,TGTGCCAGCAGCATCGGGACAGGCTATGGCTACACCTTC
NA,NA,TRBV6-6,TRBJ2-4,CASSYLAENIQYF,TGTGCCAGCAGTTATTTGGCAGAAAACATTCAGTACTTC
NA,NA,TRBV6-6,TRBJ2-5,CASSYGFRGQETQYF,TGTGCCAGCAGTTACGGTTTTAGGGGCCAAGAGACCCAGTACTTC
NA,NA,TRBV10-1,TRBJ2-7,CASSEGGSPSEQYF,TGCGCCAGCAGTGAAGGCGGATCACCTTCCGAGCAGTACTTC
NA,NA,TRBV11-2,TRBJ1-2,CASSSVRGGYTF,TGTGCCAGCAGCTCCGTTAGGGGAGGCTACACCTTC
TRBD1,NA,TRBV29-1,TRBJ1-2,CSARDRDYGYTF,TGCAGCGCCCGGGACAGGGATTATGGCTACACCTTC
NA,NA,TRBV7-8,TRBJ2-7,CASSYRPGAYEQYF,TGTGCCAGCAGCTACCGGCCAGGGGCCTACGAGCAGTACTTC
NA,few,TRBV5-4,TRBJ1-2,CASRPAGNYGYTF,TGTGCCAGCAGACCCGCGGGTAACTATGGCTACACCTTC